The text below deals with one T cell receptor (beta chain). Antigen: not known. Produced via immunoSEQ multiplex PCR; TCRdb's table is partial and in-frame only. The profile shows around 120,000 clones, roughly 88% of them singletons. Germline lookup yields CDR1 WNHNN and CDR2 SYGVQD (reference sequence). This CDR3 comprises 17 residues. The V gene end was trimmed by 5 bases and the J gene end by 5 bases; junction bases not matched to a gene: 15. This record comes from a study of T cell responses to AZD1222 COVID-19 vaccine. Study-wide points: Donors, mostly white British, included more females; clonal diversity was possibly underestimated.

Sequencing was performed on peripheral blood, taken on day 0 of AZD1222 vaccination. The clonotype originates from an adult in good health. The rearrangement uses TRBV10-1 and TRBJ2-3, with TRBD2 matching over 8 bases. The DNA of the CDR3 is TGCGCCAGCAGTCCTGATCCTAGCGGGTTGCGGGTAGATACGCAGTATTTT. Translation: CASSPDPSGLRVDTQYF.